Sequencing of this T cell receptor beta chain was carried out in a study of OX40 agonist ivuxolimab in advanced cancers. The repertoire was sequenced with immunoSEQ multiplex PCR; TCRdb's copy has only in-frame clones and lacks some. The data hold tens of thousands of clones, with roughly nine tenths observed a single time. This receptor was taken from an adult with an advanced solid tumor such as melanoma, head and neck, liver or kidney cancer. Specimen: CD4+ or CD8+ T cells sorted from blood, collected in a trial of the OX40 agonist ivuxolimab.

The CDR3 is CASSIQRGGADTQYF. For the CDR3, the DNA is TGTGCCAGCAGCATACAGCGAGGGGGAGCAGATACGCAGTATTTT. The J gene is TRBJ2-3, the V gene TRBV9; D may be TRBD1 (6 bases). Trimming removed 4 bases at V and 4 bases at J, with 16 bases between. There are 15 residues in the CDR3. CDR1 and CDR2 (germline): SGDLS, YYNGEE.